This TCR beta chain was sequenced in a study of cytomegalovirus exposure and HLA in healthy donors. 13 Jbeta primers and 60 Vbeta primers were used for the PCR. Profiling relied on immunoSEQ multiplex PCR, and the TCRdb table lists in-frame clones only, not all of them. The sample consists of 150,000 or so clones, 78% of them appearing once. Germline V lookup: CDR1 SGHTA, CDR2 FQGNSA. Trimming took 3 bases from V and 5 from J, leaving 7 bases between them. The CDR3 loop spans 12 amino acids. Findings and caveats of the study: Researchers reported in a later analysis that a missense DCLRE1C variant was tied to TCR beta V- and J-gene trimming. One cluster of highly shared sequence variants probably arose as a sequencing artifact.

Of note for this clone: Its specificity is not known.

V gene TRBV7-2 combines with J gene TRBJ2-5; D might be TRBD2 (6 bases). The sequenced material came from PBMCs. This sequence originates from a woman in her fifties or sixties in good health and CMV-seropositive. The CDR3 coding sequence is TGTGCCAGCAGCTTGGGGAGGGAGACCCAGTACTTC. Amino acid sequence: CASSLGRETQYF. Full variable domain (outside the CDR3, taken from reference TRBV7-2 and TRBJ2-5): GAGVSQSPSNKVTEKGKDVELRCDPISGHTALYWYRQSLGQGLEFLIYFQGNSAPDKSGLPSDRFSAERTGGSVSTLTIQRTQQEDSAVYLCASSLGRETQYFGPGTRLLVL.